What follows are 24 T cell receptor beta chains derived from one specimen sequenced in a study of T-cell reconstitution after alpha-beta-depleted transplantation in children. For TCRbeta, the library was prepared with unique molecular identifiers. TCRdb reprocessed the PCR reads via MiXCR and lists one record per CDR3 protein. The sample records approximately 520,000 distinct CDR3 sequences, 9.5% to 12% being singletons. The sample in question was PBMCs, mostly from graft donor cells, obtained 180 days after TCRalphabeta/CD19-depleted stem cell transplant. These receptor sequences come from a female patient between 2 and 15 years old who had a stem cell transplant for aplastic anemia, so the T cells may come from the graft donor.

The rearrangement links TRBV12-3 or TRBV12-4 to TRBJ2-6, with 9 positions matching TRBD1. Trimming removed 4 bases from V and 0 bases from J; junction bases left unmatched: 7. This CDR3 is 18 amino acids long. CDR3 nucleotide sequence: TGTGCCAGCAGTTCGGGACAGGGATCACCCTCTGGGGCCAACGTCCTGACTTTC. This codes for CASSSGQGSPSGANVLTF.

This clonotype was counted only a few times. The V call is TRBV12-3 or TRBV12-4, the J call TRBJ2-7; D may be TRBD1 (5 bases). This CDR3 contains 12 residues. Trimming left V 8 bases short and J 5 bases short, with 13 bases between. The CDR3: CASVHRGHEQYF. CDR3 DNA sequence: TGTGCCAGCGTCCATAGGGGCCACGAGCAGTACTTC.

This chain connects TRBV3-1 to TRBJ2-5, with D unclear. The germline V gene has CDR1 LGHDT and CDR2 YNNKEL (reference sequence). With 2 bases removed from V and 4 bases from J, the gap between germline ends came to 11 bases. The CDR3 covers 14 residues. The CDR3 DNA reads TGTGCCAGCAGCCAAAGATCCTCGCGAGAGACCCAGTACTTC. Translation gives CASSQRSSRETQYF.

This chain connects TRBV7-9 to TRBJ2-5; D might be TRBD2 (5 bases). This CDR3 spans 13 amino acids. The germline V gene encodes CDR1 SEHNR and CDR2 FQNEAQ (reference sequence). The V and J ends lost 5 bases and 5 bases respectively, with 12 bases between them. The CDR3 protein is CASSLGMRETQYF. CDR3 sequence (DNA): TGTGCCAGCAGCCTCGGGATGCGGGAGACCCAGTACTTC.

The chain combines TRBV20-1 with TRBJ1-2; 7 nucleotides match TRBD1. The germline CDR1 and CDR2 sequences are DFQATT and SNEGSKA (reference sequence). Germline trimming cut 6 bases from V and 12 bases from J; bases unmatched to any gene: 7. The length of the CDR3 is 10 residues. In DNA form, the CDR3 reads TGCAGTGCACCTAAGACAGGGAACACCTTC. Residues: CSAPKTGNTF.

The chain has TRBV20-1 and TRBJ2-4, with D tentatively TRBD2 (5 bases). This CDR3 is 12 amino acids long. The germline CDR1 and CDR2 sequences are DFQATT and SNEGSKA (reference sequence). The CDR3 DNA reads TGCAGCGGCGAGCCGGCCGAGGGCATTCAGTACTTC. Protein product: CSGEPAEGIQYF.

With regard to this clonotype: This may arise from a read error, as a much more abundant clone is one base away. The CDR3 region has the DNA TGCGCCAGCATCGAGAGCAACAAGCCCACTGAAGCTTTCTTT. Encoded protein: CASIESNKPTEAFF. The genes are TRBV4-3 and TRBJ1-1; the D is unclear. The ends were cut back, 7 bases at V and 4 bases at J, with 16 bases in the middle. CDR1 is LGHNA, CDR2 YSLEER, per germline. The CDR3 is 14 amino acids.

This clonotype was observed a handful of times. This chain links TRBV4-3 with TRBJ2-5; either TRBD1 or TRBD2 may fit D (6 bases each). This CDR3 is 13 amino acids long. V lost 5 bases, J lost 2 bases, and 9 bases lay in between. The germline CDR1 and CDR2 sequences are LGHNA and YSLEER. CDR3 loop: CASSKGGQETQYF. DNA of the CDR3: TGCGCCAGCAGCAAAGGGGGGCAAGAGACCCAGTACTTC.

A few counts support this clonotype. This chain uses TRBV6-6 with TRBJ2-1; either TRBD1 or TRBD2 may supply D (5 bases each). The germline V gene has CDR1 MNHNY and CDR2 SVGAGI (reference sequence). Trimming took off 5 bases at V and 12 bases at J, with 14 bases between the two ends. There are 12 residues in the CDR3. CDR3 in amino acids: CASSSWGIGQFF. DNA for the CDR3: TGTGCCAGCAGTAGCTGGGGGATTGGGCAGTTCTTC.

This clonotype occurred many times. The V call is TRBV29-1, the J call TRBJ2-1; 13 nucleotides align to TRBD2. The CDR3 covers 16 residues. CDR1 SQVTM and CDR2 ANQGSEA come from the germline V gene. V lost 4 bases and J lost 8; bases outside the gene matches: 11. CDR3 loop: CSVAPRTSGRPDEQFF. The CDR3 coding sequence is TGCAGCGTTGCCCCACGGACTAGCGGGAGACCCGATGAGCAGTTCTTC.

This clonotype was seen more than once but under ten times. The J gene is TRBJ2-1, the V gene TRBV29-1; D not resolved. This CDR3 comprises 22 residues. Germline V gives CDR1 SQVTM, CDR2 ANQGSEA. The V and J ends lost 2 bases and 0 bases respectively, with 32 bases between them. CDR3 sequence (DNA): TGCAGCGTTGAATCCCTCGCCGTTGCCCAAATCCCCACTTCCCACTCCTACAATGAGCAGTTCTTC. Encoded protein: CSVESLAVAQIPTSHSYNEQFF.

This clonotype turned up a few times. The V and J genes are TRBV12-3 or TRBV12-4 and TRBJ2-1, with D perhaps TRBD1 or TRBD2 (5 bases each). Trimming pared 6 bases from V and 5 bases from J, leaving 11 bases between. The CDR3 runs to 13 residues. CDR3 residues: CASSRGRNNEQFF. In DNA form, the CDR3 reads TGTGCCAGCAGCCGGGGACGGAACAATGAGCAGTTCTTC.

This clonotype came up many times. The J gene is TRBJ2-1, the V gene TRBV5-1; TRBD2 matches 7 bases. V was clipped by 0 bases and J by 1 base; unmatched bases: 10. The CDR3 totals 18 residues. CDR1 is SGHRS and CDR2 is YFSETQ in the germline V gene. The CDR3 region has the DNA TGCGCCAGCAGCTTGGATACTATGGCGGGAGTATCCTACAATGAGCAGTTCTTC. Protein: CASSLDTMAGVSYNEQFF.

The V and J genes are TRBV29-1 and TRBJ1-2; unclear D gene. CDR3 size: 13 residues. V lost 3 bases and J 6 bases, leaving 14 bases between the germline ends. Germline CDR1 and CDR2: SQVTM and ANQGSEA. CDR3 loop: CSVDLRWQNGYTF. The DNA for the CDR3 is TGCAGCGTTGACCTGAGGTGGCAGAATGGCTACACCTTC.

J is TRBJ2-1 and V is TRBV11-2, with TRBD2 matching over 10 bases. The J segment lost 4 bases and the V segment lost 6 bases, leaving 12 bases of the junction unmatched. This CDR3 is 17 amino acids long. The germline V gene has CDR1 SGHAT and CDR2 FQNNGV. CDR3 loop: CASRRASGSREYNEQFF. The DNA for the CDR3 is TGTGCCAGCAGGCGGGCTAGCGGGAGTAGAGAGTACAATGAGCAGTTCTTC. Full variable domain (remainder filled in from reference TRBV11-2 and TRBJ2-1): EAGVAQSPRYKIIEKRQSVAFWCNPISGHATLYWYQQILGQGPKLLIQFQNNGVVDDSQLPKDRFSAERLKGVDSTLKIQPAKLEDSAVYLCASRRASGSREYNEQFFGPGTRLTVL.

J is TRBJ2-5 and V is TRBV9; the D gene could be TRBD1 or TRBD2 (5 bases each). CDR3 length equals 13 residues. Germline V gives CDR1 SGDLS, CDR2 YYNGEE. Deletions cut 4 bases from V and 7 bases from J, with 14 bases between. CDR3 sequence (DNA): TGTGCCAGCAGCCCTCCAGGTGGGGGGACCCAGTACTTC. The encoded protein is CASSPPGGGTQYF.

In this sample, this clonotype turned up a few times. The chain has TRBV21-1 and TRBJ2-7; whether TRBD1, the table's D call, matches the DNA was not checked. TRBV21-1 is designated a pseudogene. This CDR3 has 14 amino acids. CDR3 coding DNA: TGTGCCAGCACTACAGGGGAGAGCTCCTACGAGCAGTACTTC. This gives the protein CASTTGESSYEQYF.

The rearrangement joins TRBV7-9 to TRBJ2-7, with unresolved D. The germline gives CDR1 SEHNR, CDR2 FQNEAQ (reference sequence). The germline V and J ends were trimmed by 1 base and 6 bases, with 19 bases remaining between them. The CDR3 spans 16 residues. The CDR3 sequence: CASSLGWGTPSPEQYV. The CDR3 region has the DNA TGTGCCAGCAGCTTAGGGTGGGGAACCCCGTCCCCCGAGCAGTACGTC.

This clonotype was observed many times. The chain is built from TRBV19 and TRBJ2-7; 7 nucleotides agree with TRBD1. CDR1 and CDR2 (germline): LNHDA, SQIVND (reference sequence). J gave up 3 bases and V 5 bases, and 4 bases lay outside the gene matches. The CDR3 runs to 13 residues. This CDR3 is CASSSWTGYEQYF. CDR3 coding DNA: TGTGCCAGTAGTTCTTGGACAGGCTACGAGCAGTACTTC.

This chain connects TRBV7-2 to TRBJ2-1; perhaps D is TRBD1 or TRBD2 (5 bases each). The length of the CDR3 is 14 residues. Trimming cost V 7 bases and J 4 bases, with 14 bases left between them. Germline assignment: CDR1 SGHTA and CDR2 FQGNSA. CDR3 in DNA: TGTGCCAGCACCCCTGGGGGTACTTACAATGAGCAGTTCTTC. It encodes CASTPGGTYNEQFF.

CDR3 loop: CASSLGVDHTGELFF. The CDR3 nucleotides read TGCGCCAGCAGCTTGGGGGTAGACCACACCGGGGAGCTGTTTTTT. This chain links TRBV5-1 with TRBJ2-2; unclear D gene. This CDR3 region has 15 residues. The germline gives CDR1 SGHRS, CDR2 YFSETQ. V was trimmed by 0 bases and J by 3 bases, leaving 9 bases between them.

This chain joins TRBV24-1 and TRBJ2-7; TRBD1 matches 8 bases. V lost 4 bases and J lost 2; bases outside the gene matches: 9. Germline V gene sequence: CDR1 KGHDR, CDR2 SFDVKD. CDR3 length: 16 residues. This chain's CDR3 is CATSETDRGCPYEQYV. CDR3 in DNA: TGTGCCACCAGTGAAACTGACAGGGGATGCCCCTACGAGCAGTACGTC.

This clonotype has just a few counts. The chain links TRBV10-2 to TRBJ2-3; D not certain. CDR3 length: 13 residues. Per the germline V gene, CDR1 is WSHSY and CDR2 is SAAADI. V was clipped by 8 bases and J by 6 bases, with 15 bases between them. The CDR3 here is CASAPPGPDTQYF. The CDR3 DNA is TGCGCCAGCGCTCCCCCTGGCCCCGATACGCAGTATTTT.

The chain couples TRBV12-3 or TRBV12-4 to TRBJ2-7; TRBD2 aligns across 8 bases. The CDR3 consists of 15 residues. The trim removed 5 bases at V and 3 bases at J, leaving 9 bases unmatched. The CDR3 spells CASSLGLAPNYEQYF. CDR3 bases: TGTGCCAGCAGTCTCGGACTAGCCCCTAACTACGAGCAGTACTTC.